Listed below are T cell receptor beta chains from one sample, sequenced in a study of PD-1 blockade in classical Hodgkin lymphoma. Measured with immunoSEQ multiplex PCR; TCRdb has only the in-frame clones, and not every one. The table includes fewer than 30,000 clones, 84% detected once. The sequenced sample was peripheral blood mononuclear cells (PBMCs), obtained before the fourth cycle of nivolumab. These receptors were obtained from a human donor with classical Hodgkin lymphoma. Both conserved end residues are part of each CDR3. A D gene is named only where the DNA matches it firmly. The listing skips clone size in some rows; elsewhere it reads once, few, many or a size class.

j_call clone_size d_call v_call cdr3_nt cdr3_aa
TRBJ1-4 once . TRBV10-3 TGTGCCATCAGTGACGGGGAAAAACTGTTTTTT CAISDGEKLFF
TRBJ2-5 . . TRBV7-9 TGTGCCAGCAGCTTAGGGACAGAAGAGACCCAGTACTTC CASSLGTEETQYF
TRBJ2-2 . . TRBV23-1 TGCGCCAGCAGAGGGCTGTTTTTT CASRGLFF
TRBJ2-3 . . TRBV6-5 TGTGCCAGCAGTTACTCGGCGGGAATGCCAGATACGCAGTATTTT CASSYSAGMPDTQYF
TRBJ2-6 . . TRBV7-8 TGTGCCAGCAGCTTCCTCTCTGGGGCCAACGTCCTGACTTTC CASSFLSGANVLTF
TRBJ2-5 . . TRBV14 TGTGCCAGCAGCCAAGATATCCCAGAGACCCAGTACTTC CASSQDIPETQYF
TRBJ2-2 . . TRBV14 TGTGCCAGCAGCCATCACAAAGGGGCAGGAGGGACCGGGGAGCTGTTTTTT CASSHHKGAGGTGELFF
TRBJ2-7 . . TRBV9 TGTGCCAGCAGCCCTAGGTTCCGGGGCGAGCAGTACTTC CASSPRFRGEQYF
TRBJ2-1 . TRBD1 TRBV27 TGTGCCAGCAGTTTATGGGACAGGTACAATGAGCAGTTCTTC CASSLWDRYNEQFF
TRBJ2-7 . TRBD1 TRBV7-3 TGTGCCAGCAGCCCTAGGGGGACAGAGTCCTACGAGCAGTACTTC CASSPRGTESYEQYF
TRBJ2-7 . . TRBV28 TGTGCCAGCAGTTTATTGGGACGGGTCCACTACGAGCAGTACTTC CASSLLGRVHYEQYF
TRBJ2-7 . TRBD1 TRBV10-3 TGTGCCTCAGACAGGGGTGATTACGAGCAGTACTTC CASDRGDYEQYF
TRBJ2-1 . . TRBV5-1 TGCGCCAGCAGCCCCCAAGGGCCTAATGAGCAGTTCTTC CASSPQGPNEQFF
TRBJ2-7 once . TRBV6-5 TGTGCCAGCAGCTACTCGGGCCAATCCTACGAGCAGTACTTC CASSYSGQSYEQYF
TRBJ2-7 . . TRBV6-1 TGTGCCAGCAGTGAACGCGGCGGCCCCTTCTCCTACGAGCAGTACTTC CASSERGGPFSYEQYF
TRBJ1-1 . . TRBV4-3 TGCGCCAGCAGCCAAGTCTGGGGTACTGAAGCTTTCTTT CASSQVWGTEAFF
TRBJ2-1 . . TRBV28 TGTGCCAGCAGTTTTGAAAGACGCTACAATGAGCAGTTCTTC CASSFERRYNEQFF
TRBJ1-2 . . TRBV28 TGTGCCAGCAGTCCCAGTTGGAACCCCCATGGCTACACCTTC CASSPSWNPHGYTF
TRBJ2-1 . . TRBV9 TGTGCCAGCAGCGCGTCTGGAAGCACCTACAATGAGCAGTTCTTC CASSASGSTYNEQFF
TRBJ2-1 . . TRBV27 TGTGCCAGCAGTTTGGAACTTACTAGCAAGCCCAATGAGCAGTTCTTC CASSLELTSKPNEQFF